This T cell receptor beta chain was captured by sequencing in a study of blood T cell repertoires in COVID-19. This clone was seen once. The ends lost 1 base at V and 5 bases at J; junction bases unmatched: 12. Looked up from germline, CDR1 is SEHNR and CDR2 is FQNEAQ (reference sequence). The CDR3 spans 17 residues. Libraries were prepared by immunoSEQ multiplex PCR; TCRdb keeps only in-frame clonotypes and omits some of them. The sample contains under 250,000 clones, roughly four fifths of which appear only once. Input material: peripheral blood. This chain joins TRBV7-9 and TRBJ1-1, with TRBD1 matching over 8 bases. The source of this sequence is a woman between 70 and 85 years old with acute or convalescent COVID-19. The CDR3 loop reads CASSLGVGGQGGTEAFF. The CDR3 nucleotides read TGTGCCAGCAGCTTAGGGGTGGGCGGACAGGGCGGTACTGAAGCTTTCTTT. The full variable domain, its missing parts supplied by reference TRBV7-9 and TRBJ1-1, is DTGVSQNPRHKITKRGQNVTFRCDPISEHNRLYWYRQTLGQGPEFLTYFQNEAQLEKSRLLSDRFSAERPKGSFSTLEIQRTEQGDSAMYLCASSLGVGGQGGTEAFFGQGTRLTVV.